This note documents a single T cell receptor (beta chain) sequence. What it recognizes is unknown. The data were taken from a study of neurological immune-mediated disorders. Study-level points and caveats: None of the CDR3 amino acid sequences of expanded clones were shared across subjects, and this suggested private repertoires in all groups. Association with the multiple sclerosis repertoire cluster was not found for any clinical or MRI feature.

Germline CDR1 is SGHTA and CDR2 is FQGNSA. V gave up 5 bases and J gave up 7 bases; unmatched junction bases: 9. This CDR3 is built from 17 residues. Synthesis of cDNA was accomplished via 5'RACE employing 10-nucleotide random UMIs. TCRdb itself ran the 5' RACE reads through MiXCR, one entry per CDR3 protein. The sample consists of roughly 20,000 distinct CDR3 sequences, around a sixth of them appearing once. Material for sequencing was CD8+ T cells from blood. The origin of this receptor is a woman aged 18-29 years with multiple sclerosis. This sequence joins TRBV7-2 and TRBJ2-1; 15 bases are shared with TRBD2. Here the CDR3 reads CASSTGTSGRHGNEQFF. In nucleotides, the CDR3 is TGTGCCAGCAGCACCGGGACTAGCGGGAGGCACGGGAATGAGCAGTTCTTC.